This T cell receptor beta chain was recovered during a study of cytomegalovirus exposure and HLA in healthy donors (dated by TCRdb to 2016 to 2017). Looking at the study overall: The 700 or so repertoires of the first cohort and the 120 validation repertoires were produced on the same platform, according to a later analysis. The aim of the study was to test whether cataloging public T cell receptors could identify signatures of past pathogen exposure. To predict cytomegalovirus infection status, the study brought together high-throughput TCR immunosequencing, statistical association of individual TCRs with disease status, and machine learning. Besides the first cohort of under 700 subjects, a separate validation cohort made up of around 120 different subjects was used.

CDR1 and CDR2 were assigned from the germline V gene as MDHEN and SYDVKM. Reading from cysteine to phenylalanine, the CDR3 counts 15 amino acids. Only CDR3 DNA is held: 45 bases, read in frame from base 1. The V and J ends are trimmed by 5 bases and 4 bases, leaving 17 bases between them. Library construction relied on the immunoSEQ multiplex PCR assay. Processing in the source paper ran as follows. A statistical classification framework was developed to diagnose cytomegalovirus status using the catalog of TCR beta chain sequences. TCRdb retrieved this table from immuneACCESS and kept in-frame rearrangements only. Not all clones are present; in checked studies, unresolved V genes account for under half, and no reason is known for the remainder. The V and J calls and clone size come from that table; D and trimming were worked out from the DNA. In this sample the table shows around 300,000 clones, approximately 87% of which occur a single time. Approximately 0.94% of the sample lies in the top ten.

The donors were included in the validation cohort of over a hundred subjects, a group kept apart from the roughly 610-subject first cohort. Comments on this clone: What this receptor recognizes is not known. Base qualities were left out, and no much larger clone turns up one base away.

The investigation overall reported the following: According to the authors, the approach could potentially be generalized to other disease states and immunological phenotypes. A few of the identified cytomegalovirus-associated TCR beta chains were confirmed in vitro to be specific for cytomegalovirus antigens. While some public TCRs were present in many individuals, most TCR sequences turned up only very rarely across donors. The study gave a list of 150 to 200 TCR beta chains associated with cytomegalovirus. All 120 or so repertoires were used to score co-occurrence in the validation cohort in a later analysis, because that analysis had no HLA typing for the cohort. In both the original and validation cohorts, the classifier was reported to diagnose cytomegalovirus status with high specificity and sensitivity. A later analysis found that TCRs clustered in the first cohort also tended to co-occur in the 120 validation repertoires, with more than 90% of cluster scores above 0.

The chain is encoded by TRBV28 joined to TRBJ1-1; no D gene is confidently identified. The receptor was isolated from a woman in her late teens or twenties in good health and CMV-seronegative. Sequenced sample: PBMCs. The CDR3 here reads CASSRRAGDGTEAFF. The nucleotides read TGTGCCAGCAGTCGGCGGGCGGGTGATGGCACTGAAGCTTTCTTT.